Described below is a single TCR beta chain sequence and its context. Its antigen is still unknown. This entry belongs to a study of T-cell memory formation after mild COVID-19. Findings and caveats of the study: Among CD4+ contracting clones, most were CM and EM, and CD8+ ones EMRA.

The germline V gene has CDR1 SGHVS and CDR2 FNYEAQ. The CDR3 length is 15 residues. V gave up 3 bases and J gave up 8 bases; unmatched junction bases: 6. 5'RACE with constant-segment primers yielded barcoded, UMI-tagged TCR alpha and TCR beta cDNA libraries. TCRdb itself ran the 5' RACE reads through MiXCR, one entry per CDR3 protein. In the table there are about 55,000 distinct CDR3 sequences, about 30% of which are singletons. Sequences were obtained from PBMCs or a T cell subset sorted from them (not recorded which). The chain links TRBV7-6 to TRBJ2-1; 11 bases are shared with TRBD2. This clonotype was sampled from a man between 18 and 29 years old who had mild COVID-19 (a few samples of this study predate the infection). Cell type and time point are not known. This chain's CDR3 is CASSFLSGGADEQFF. CDR3 nucleotides: TGTGCCAGCAGCTTCCTTAGCGGGGGGGCCGATGAGCAGTTCTTC. Drawing the rest from reference TRBV7-6 and TRBJ2-1, the complete variable domain is GAGVSQSPRYKVTKRGQDVALRCDPISGHVSLYWYRQALGQGPEFLTYFNYEAQQDKSGLPNDRFSAERPEGSISTLTIQRTEQRDSAMYRCASSFLSGGADEQFFGPGTRLTVL.